This paragraph covers one TCR beta chain sequence. The germline gives CDR1 LNHDA, CDR2 SQIVND (reference sequence). This CDR3 has 16 amino acids. V was clipped by 3 bases and J by 5 bases; unmatched bases: 8. This specimen comes from a study of blood T cell repertoires in COVID-19. As for the study in general: Researchers got acute and convalescent COVID-19 samples from the United States, Italy and Spain. The cDNA or gDNA used as material had been derived from T cells, B-cell-depleted T cells, or PBMCs.

Per the original methods: Using reference gene primer amplification, nucleated cell counts were estimated. Produced via immunoSEQ multiplex PCR; TCRdb's table is partial and in-frame only. V and J calls and clone size are copied from that table; D and trimming were computed from the DNA. The repertoire holds roughly 150,000 clones, with approximately 88% as singletons. This chain connects TRBV19 to TRBJ1-4, with 8 bases lining up with TRBD1. This clonotype was obtained from a man aged 55 to 70 with acute or convalescent COVID-19. The sequenced material came from peripheral blood. This CDR3 is CASSIGDRPINEKLFF. CDR3 sequence (DNA): TGTGCCAGTAGTATCGGGGACAGGCCCATAAATGAAAAACTGTTTTTT. Variable domain in full (rest from reference TRBV19 and TRBJ1-4): DGGITQSPKYLFRKEGQNVTLSCEQNLNHDAMYWYRQDPGQGLRLIYYSQIVNDFQKGDIAEGYSVSREKKESFPLTVTSAQKNPTAFYLCASSIGDRPINEKLFFGSGTQLSVL.